Below, 13 T cell receptor beta chains from the same sample are listed, as sequenced in a study of CD8+ T cells in alopecia areata. Investigators isolated RNA and reverse transcribed it into cDNA to act as the sequencing template. Repertoires were generated with immunoSEQ multiplex PCR, while TCRdb's copy carries only in-frame clones and drops some. The top ten hold over 12% of the sample, which has about 150,000 clones, over 80% seen once. The material was CD8+ T cells sorted from blood, obtained at week 0. The receptors originated from a human donor with alopecia areata.

J is TRBJ2-6 and V is TRBV28; possibly TRBD1 for D (6 bases). This CDR3 contains 16 residues. The V and J ends lost 3 bases and 3 bases respectively, with 12 bases between them. Germline V gene data show CDR1 as MDHEN and CDR2 as SYDVKM. The CDR3 region is CASSFVQGFGANVLTF. For the CDR3, the DNA is TGTGCCAGCAGTTTCGTACAGGGATTTGGGGCCAACGTCCTGACTTTC.

CDR3 region: CASSQGAGVGEKLFF. CDR3 bases: TGTGCCAGCAGCCAAGGGGCGGGGGTTGGCGAAAAACTGTTTTTT. The V call is TRBV4-2, the J call TRBJ1-4; D perhaps matches TRBD1 (5 bases). CDR1 and CDR2 from the germline V gene are LGHNA and YNFKEQ. This CDR3 has 15 amino acids. Between the trimmed V and J ends, which lost 1 base and 8 bases, there was a span of 14 bases.

The rearrangement joins TRBV9 to TRBJ2-2; D unresolved. Trimming removed 4 bases at V and 1 base at J, with 17 bases between. Germline CDR1 and CDR2: SGDLS and YYNGEE. The CDR3 runs 17 residues. This chain's CDR3 is CASSNSPHARNTGELFF. CDR3 nucleotides: TGTGCCAGCAGCAACTCCCCCCATGCTAGGAACACCGGGGAGCTGTTTTTT.

This clone was counted once. The rearrangement joins TRBV27 to TRBJ2-3; D remains unclear. Germline CDR1 is MNHEY and CDR2 is SMNVEV (reference sequence). Trimming stripped 2 bases from V and 4 bases from J, with 7 bases between. This CDR3 is built from 13 residues. The CDR3 DNA follows: TGTGCCAGCAGTTTAGGGTTTTCAGATACGCAGTATTTT. This translates into CASSLGFSDTQYF.

This chain links TRBV19 with TRBJ2-7; D might be TRBD1 (6 bases). The CDR3 is 16 amino acids. Between the trimmed V and J ends, which lost 1 base and 1 base, there was a span of 14 bases. Looked up from germline, CDR1 is LNHDA and CDR2 is SQIVND (reference sequence). CDR3 in DNA: TGTGCCAGTAGTATAGGTTGGGGGCCTACGTCCTACGAGCAGTACTTC. Amino acid sequence: CASSIGWGPTSYEQYF.

Worth noting for this clone: A single base is all that separates this from a far larger clone, so a read error is likely. The gene calls are TRBV7-3 and TRBJ2-2; no reliable D call. The germline CDR1 and CDR2 sequences are SGHTA and FQGTGA. There are 12 residues in the CDR3. Between the trimmed V and J ends, which lost 6 bases and 1 base, there was a span of 3 bases. CDR3 sequence: CASRENTGELFF. The DNA of the CDR3 is TGTGCCAGCAGGGAGAACACCGGGGAGCTGTTTTTT.

This clone appeared once. The rearrangement uses TRBV29-1 and TRBJ1-2, with TRBD1 matching over 10 bases. V gave up 2 bases and J gave up 2 bases; unmatched junction bases: 11. The CDR3 is 17 residues long. CDR1 and CDR2 from the germline V gene are SQVTM and ANQGSEA. For the CDR3, the DNA is TGCAGCGTTGAAACTGGGACAGGGGAAGAGTCCAACTATGGCTACACCTTC. Translation: CSVETGTGEESNYGYTF.

V gene TRBV27 combines with J gene TRBJ1-2, with D perhaps matching TRBD1 (5 bases). The CDR3 is made up of 15 amino acids. Deletions cut 1 base from V and 7 bases from J, with 16 bases between. Germline V gene sequence: CDR1 MNHEY, CDR2 SMNVEV (reference sequence). The CDR3 loop is CASSLLQGGLAGYTF. The CDR3 DNA reads TGTGCCAGCAGTTTATTGCAGGGTGGGCTTGCTGGCTACACCTTC.

The sample holds a few counts of this clone. The genes are TRBV10-3 and TRBJ2-5; D may match TRBD1 or TRBD2 (5 bases each). The DNA end is a closer match to TRBJ2-7, so the J assignment may be wrong. Per germline, CDR1 ENHRY and CDR2 SYGVKD. The CDR3 runs to 14 residues. In DNA form, the CDR3 reads TGTGCCATCAGCCCTGGGACGGAAGCCTACGAGCAGTACTTC. Translating it yields CAISPGTEAYEQYF.

There are a few counts of this clone. This sequence joins TRBV5-4 and TRBJ2-1; unclear D gene. Between the trimmed V and J ends, which lost 5 bases and 0 bases, there was a span of 9 bases. Germline assignment: CDR1 SGHNT and CDR2 YYREEE (reference sequence). The CDR3 consists of 14 residues. CDR3 coding DNA: TGTGCCAGCAGTGAATCTAGCTCCTACAATGAGCAGTTCTTC. Encoded protein: CASSESSSYNEQFF.

The chain is built from TRBV10-3 and TRBJ2-3, with 10 bases aligning to TRBD2. The CDR3 is 15 amino acids. Germline V gene data show CDR1 as ENHRY and CDR2 as SYGVKD. V trimming: 2 bases; J trimming: 4 bases; junction bases outside the gene matches: 3. The CDR3 bases are TGTGCCATCAGTGAGCCAGCGGGAGGGGCAGATACGCAGTATTTT. It specifies CAISEPAGGADTQYF.

V gene TRBV12-5 combines with J gene TRBJ2-1, with D perhaps matching TRBD1 or TRBD2 (6 bases each). The ends were cut back, 2 bases at V and 6 bases at J, with 14 bases in the middle. There are 15 residues in the CDR3. The V gene's germline CDR1 is LGHNT and CDR2 FRNRAP. CDR3 bases: TGTGCTAGTGGTTTGTCGGGGGCTCGCAGCAATGAGCAGTTCTTC. As protein: CASGLSGARSNEQFF.

The chain couples TRBV7-6 to TRBJ2-7, with D unclear. Deletions cut 1 base from V and 0 bases from J, with 10 bases between. CDR1 is SGHVS, CDR2 FNYEAQ, per germline. The CDR3 totals 15 residues. This CDR3 is CASSLGRASSYEQYF. CDR3 nucleotides: TGTGCCAGCAGCTTAGGCCGAGCGAGCTCCTACGAGCAGTACTTC.